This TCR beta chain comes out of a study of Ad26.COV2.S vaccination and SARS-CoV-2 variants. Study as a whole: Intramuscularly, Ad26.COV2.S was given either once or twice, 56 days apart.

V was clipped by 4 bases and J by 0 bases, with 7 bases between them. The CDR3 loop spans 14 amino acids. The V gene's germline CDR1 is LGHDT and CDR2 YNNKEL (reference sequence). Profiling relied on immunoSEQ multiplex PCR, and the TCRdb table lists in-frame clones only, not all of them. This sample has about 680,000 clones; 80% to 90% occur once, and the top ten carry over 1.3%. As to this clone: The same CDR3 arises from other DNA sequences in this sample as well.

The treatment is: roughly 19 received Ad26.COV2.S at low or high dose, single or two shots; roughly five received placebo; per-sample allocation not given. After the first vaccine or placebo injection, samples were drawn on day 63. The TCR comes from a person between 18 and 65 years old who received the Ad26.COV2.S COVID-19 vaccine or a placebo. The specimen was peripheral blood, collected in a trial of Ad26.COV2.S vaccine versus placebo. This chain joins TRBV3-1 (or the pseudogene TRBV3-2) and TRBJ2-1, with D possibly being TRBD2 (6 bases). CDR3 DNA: TGTGCCAGCAGCCCCGGGAGCTCCTACAATGAGCAGTTCTTC. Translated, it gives CASSPGSSYNEQFF.